The clone carrying this TCR beta chain was picked up one time. Data came from immunoSEQ multiplex PCR; TCRdb stores just in-frame clones and leaves some out. The sample holds about 49,000 clones, 90% seen once. Germline V gene data show CDR1 as SGDLS and CDR2 as YYNGEE. The CDR3 totals 15 residues. With V trimmed by 0 bases and J by 9 bases, 4 bases remained unmatched. The data belong to a study of T cell changes during pregnancy in multiple sclerosis. This receptor was obtained from a female donor in good health, enrolled as a control in a pregnancy study. This chain joins TRBV9 and TRBJ2-5; TRBD2 matches at 14 bases. Source: peripheral blood, taken after pregnancy. CDR3 nucleotides: TGTGCCAGCAGCGTAGTGGGGACTAGCGGGGGCGCCCAGTACTTC. Translating gives CASSVVGTSGGAQYF.